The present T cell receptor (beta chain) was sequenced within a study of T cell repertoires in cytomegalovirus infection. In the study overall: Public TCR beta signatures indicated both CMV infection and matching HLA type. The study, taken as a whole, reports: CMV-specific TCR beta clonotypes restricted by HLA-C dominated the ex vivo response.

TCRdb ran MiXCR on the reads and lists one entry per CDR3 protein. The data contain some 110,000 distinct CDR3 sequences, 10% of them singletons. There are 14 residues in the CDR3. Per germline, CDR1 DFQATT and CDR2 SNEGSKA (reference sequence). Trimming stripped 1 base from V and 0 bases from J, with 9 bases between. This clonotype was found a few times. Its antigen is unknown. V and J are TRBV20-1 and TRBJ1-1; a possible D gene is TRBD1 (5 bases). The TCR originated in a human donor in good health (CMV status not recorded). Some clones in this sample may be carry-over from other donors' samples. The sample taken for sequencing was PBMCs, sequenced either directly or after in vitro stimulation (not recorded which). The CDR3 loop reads CSARVEGLNTEAFF. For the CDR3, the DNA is TGCAGTGCTAGAGTCGAGGGGTTGAACACTGAAGCTTTCTTT.